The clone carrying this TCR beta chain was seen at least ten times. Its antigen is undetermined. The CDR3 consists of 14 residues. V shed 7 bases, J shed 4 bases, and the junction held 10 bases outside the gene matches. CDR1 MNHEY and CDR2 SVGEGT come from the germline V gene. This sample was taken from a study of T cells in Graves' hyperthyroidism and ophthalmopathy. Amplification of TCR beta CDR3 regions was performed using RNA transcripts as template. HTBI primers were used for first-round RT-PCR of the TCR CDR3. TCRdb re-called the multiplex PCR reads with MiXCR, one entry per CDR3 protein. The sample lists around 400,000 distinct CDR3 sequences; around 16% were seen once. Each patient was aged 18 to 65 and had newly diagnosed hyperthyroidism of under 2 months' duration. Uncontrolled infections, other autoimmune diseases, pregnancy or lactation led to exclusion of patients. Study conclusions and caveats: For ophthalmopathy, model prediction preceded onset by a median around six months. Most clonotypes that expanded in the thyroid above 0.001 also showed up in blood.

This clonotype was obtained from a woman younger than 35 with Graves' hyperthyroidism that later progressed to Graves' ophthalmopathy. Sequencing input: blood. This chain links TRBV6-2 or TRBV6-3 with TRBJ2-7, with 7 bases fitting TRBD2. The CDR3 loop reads CASMGPASGYEQYF. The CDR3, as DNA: TGTGCCAGCATGGGACCGGCTAGCGGATACGAGCAGTACTTC.